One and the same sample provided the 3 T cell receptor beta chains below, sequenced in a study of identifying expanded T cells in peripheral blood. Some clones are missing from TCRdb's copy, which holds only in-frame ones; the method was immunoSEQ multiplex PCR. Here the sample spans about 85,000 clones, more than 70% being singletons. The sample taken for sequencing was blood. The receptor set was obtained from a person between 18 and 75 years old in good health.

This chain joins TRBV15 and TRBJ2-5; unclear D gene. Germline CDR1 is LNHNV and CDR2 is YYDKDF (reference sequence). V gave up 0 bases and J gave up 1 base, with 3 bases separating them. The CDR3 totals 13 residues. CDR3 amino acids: CATSRDTQETQYF. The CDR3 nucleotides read TGTGCCACCAGCAGAGACACCCAAGAGACCCAGTACTTC. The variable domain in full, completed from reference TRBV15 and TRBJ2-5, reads DAMVIQNPRYQVTQFGKPVTLSCSQTLNHNVMYWYQQKSSQAPKLLFHYYDKDFNNEADTPDNFQSRRPNTSFCFLDIRSPGLGDTAMYLCATSRDTQETQYFGPGTRLLVL.

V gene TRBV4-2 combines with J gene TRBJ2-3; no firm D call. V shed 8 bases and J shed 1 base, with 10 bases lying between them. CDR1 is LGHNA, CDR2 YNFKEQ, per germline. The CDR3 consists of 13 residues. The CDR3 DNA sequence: TGTGCCAGCCGTCTGGACCGCACAGATACGCAGTATTTT. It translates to CASRLDRTDTQYF.

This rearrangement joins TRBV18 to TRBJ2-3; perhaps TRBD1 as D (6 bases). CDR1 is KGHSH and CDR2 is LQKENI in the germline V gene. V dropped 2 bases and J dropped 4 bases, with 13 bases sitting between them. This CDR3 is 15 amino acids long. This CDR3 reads CASSPGAGAPDTQYF. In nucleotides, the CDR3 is TGTGCCAGCTCACCAGGGGCAGGGGCCCCAGATACGCAGTATTTT.